Listed below are T cell receptor beta chains from one sample, sequenced in a study of control samples from healthy donors and cancer patients. Sequenced by immunoSEQ multiplex PCR; TCRdb stores in-frame clones only, minus some. The data contain around 170,000 clones, around 91% of them singletons. Sequencing was carried out using blood. These receptors originate from a woman in her forties or fifties in good health. The CDR3 runs from the conserved cysteine through the conserved F or W. D genes are given only for firm matches. The size entry is marked missing in some rows and otherwise reads once, few, many or a size class.

d_gene: -
v_gene: TRBV7-8
j_gene: TRBJ1-1
abundance: -
CDR3aa: CASSRGGQNTEAFF
CDR3nt: TGTGCCAGCAGCCGGGGGGGACAAAACACTGAAGCTTTCTTT

d_gene: -
v_gene: TRBV7-2
j_gene: TRBJ2-1
abundance: -
CDR3aa: CASSLSLGVEKQFF
CDR3nt: TGTGCCAGCAGCTTAAGCTTGGGGGTGGAAAAGCAGTTCTTC

d_gene: TRBD1
v_gene: TRBV7-3
j_gene: TRBJ1-4
abundance: -
CDR3aa: CASSEDRATNEKLFF
CDR3nt: TGTGCCAGCAGCGAGGACAGGGCAACTAATGAAAAACTGTTTTTT

d_gene: -
v_gene: TRBV10-3
j_gene: TRBJ2-2
abundance: -
CDR3aa: CAISGTDTNTGELFF
CDR3nt: TGTGCCATCAGTGGGACAGATACGAACACCGGGGAGCTGTTTTTT

d_gene: -
v_gene: TRBV25-1
j_gene: TRBJ1-2
abundance: -
CDR3aa: CASTYFYGYTF
CDR3nt: TGTGCCAGCACCTACTTCTATGGCTACACCTTC

d_gene: -
v_gene: TRBV30
j_gene: TRBJ2-2
abundance: once
CDR3aa: CAWILGPGTGELFF
CDR3nt: TGTGCCTGGATCCTAGGCCCAGGCACCGGGGAGCTGTTTTTT

d_gene: -
v_gene: TRBV4-3
j_gene: TRBJ1-2
abundance: -
CDR3aa: CASSQEGGGYGYTF
CDR3nt: TGCGCCAGCAGCCAAGAGGGGGGGGGCTATGGCTACACCTTC

d_gene: TRBD2
v_gene: TRBV6-5
j_gene: TRBJ2-3
abundance: few
CDR3aa: CASRREPDTQYF
CDR3nt: TGTGCCAGCAGGCGGGAGCCAGATACGCAGTATTTT

d_gene: -
v_gene: TRBV5-1
j_gene: TRBJ2-1
abundance: -
CDR3aa: CASSLGLGYNEQFF
CDR3nt: TGCGCCAGCAGCTTAGGACTGGGCTACAATGAGCAGTTCTTC

d_gene: -
v_gene: TRBV6-4
j_gene: TRBJ2-3
abundance: once
CDR3aa: CASSVYSGSTDTQYF
CDR3nt: TGTGCCAGCAGTGTATATAGCGGAAGCACAGATACGCAGTATTTT

d_gene: TRBD2
v_gene: TRBV19
j_gene: TRBJ2-3
abundance: -
CDR3aa: CASRQTSGGTDTQYF
CDR3nt: TGTGCCAGTAGACAGACTAGCGGGGGCACAGATACGCAGTATTTT

d_gene: -
v_gene: TRBV9
j_gene: TRBJ2-6
abundance: once
CDR3aa: CASSPPQASGANVLTF
CDR3nt: TGTGCCAGCAGCCCTCCACAGGCCTCTGGGGCCAACGTCCTGACTTTC

d_gene: -
v_gene: TRBV4-3
j_gene: TRBJ2-7
abundance: -
CDR3aa: CASSQETGNSYEQYF
CDR3nt: TGCGCCAGCAGCCAAGAGACCGGAAATTCCTACGAGCAGTACTTC

d_gene: TRBD2
v_gene: TRBV6-2/TRBV6-3
j_gene: TRBJ2-3
abundance: -
CDR3aa: CASSSLFAGETDTQYF
CDR3nt: TGTGCCAGCAGCTCTTTATTTGCGGGAGAAACAGATACGCAGTATTTT

d_gene: TRBD1
v_gene: TRBV9
j_gene: TRBJ1-6
abundance: once
CDR3aa: CASSPEGQGRYSPLHF
CDR3nt: TGTGCCAGCAGCCCAGAGGGACAGGGCCGATATTCACCCCTCCACTTT

d_gene: -
v_gene: TRBV6-5
j_gene: TRBJ2-1
abundance: once
CDR3aa: CASRRGLSASNEQFF
CDR3nt: TGTGCCAGCAGACGCGGACTATCCGCGTCCAATGAGCAGTTCTTC

d_gene: -
v_gene: TRBV5-8
j_gene: TRBJ2-5
abundance: -
CDR3aa: CASSSDPVETQYF
CDR3nt: TGTGCCAGCAGCTCCGACCCTGTGGAGACCCAGTACTTC

d_gene: -
v_gene: TRBV10-3
j_gene: TRBJ2-2
abundance: -
CDR3aa: CAIRRGGTGELFF
CDR3nt: TGTGCCATCAGGCGAGGTGGGACCGGGGAGCTGTTTTTT

d_gene: -
v_gene: TRBV19
j_gene: TRBJ2-5
abundance: -
CDR3aa: CASSIEQTQYF
CDR3nt: TGTGCCAGTAGTATAGAGCAGACCCAGTACTTC